The 7 T cell receptor beta chains below were found in one sample sequenced in a study of blood T cell repertoires in COVID-19. TCRdb's copy holds only in-frame clones and misses some; the assay was immunoSEQ multiplex PCR. The profile shows about 250,000 clones, 89% of them singletons. The sample taken for sequencing was peripheral blood. The receptor set was obtained from a woman between 40 and 55 years old who had recovered from COVID-19.

In its sample, this clone was seen once. The chain combines TRBV25-1 with TRBJ1-2, with D tentatively TRBD1 (6 bases). V shed 2 bases and J shed 3 bases, with 13 bases lying between them. CDR1 MGHDK and CDR2 SYGVNS come from the germline V gene. This CDR3 spans 15 amino acids. Written as DNA, the CDR3 is TGTGCCAGCAGTGAAGCGGACAGTTCATACTATGGCTACACCTTC. It is translated as CASSEADSSYYGYTF.

The V call is TRBV12-3 or TRBV12-4, the J call TRBJ1-2; D remains unclear. Between the trimmed V and J ends, which lost 0 bases and 8 bases, there was a span of 10 bases. The CDR3 spans 13 residues. CDR3 in DNA: TGTGCCAGCAGTTTAGCCGAAGGGAGCGGCTACACCTTC. Encoded protein: CASSLAEGSGYTF.

The rearrangement links TRBV9 to TRBJ1-3, with a possible D match to TRBD1 (6 bases). Germline V gene sequence: CDR1 SGDLS, CDR2 YYNGEE. The CDR3 runs 15 residues. Trimming took 5 bases from V and 0 from J, leaving 12 bases between them. The CDR3 DNA is TGTGCCAGCAGTACGACAGGTAACTCTGGAAACACCATATATTTT. It specifies CASSTTGNSGNTIYF.

The chain recombines TRBV6-5 with TRBJ1-3; D is possibly TRBD1 (5 bases). Germline CDR1 MNHEY, CDR2 SVGAGI. This CDR3 is 15 amino acids long. V was shortened by 0 bases and J by 8 bases, with 14 bases between the two germline ends. DNA for the CDR3: TGTGCCAGCAGTTACTCACCTCGGGGCGGGGACACCATATATTTT. This translates into CASSYSPRGGDTIYF.

The chain combines TRBV27 with TRBJ1-4, with unresolved D. Trimming pared 5 bases from V and 3 bases from J, leaving 16 bases between. The germline V gene has CDR1 MNHEY and CDR2 SMNVEV (reference sequence). The CDR3 contains 16 residues. This chain's CDR3 is CASSLGEGFANEKLFF. The CDR3, as DNA: TGTGCCAGCAGTCTAGGAGAAGGATTTGCTAATGAAAAACTGTTTTTT. The complete variable domain, with remaining parts taken from reference TRBV27 and TRBJ1-4, reads EAQVTQNPRYLITVTGKKLTVTCSQNMNHEYMSWYRQDPGLGLRQIYYSMNVEVTDKGDVPEGYKVSRKEKRNFPLILESPSPNQTSLYFCASSLGEGFANEKLFFGSGTQLSVL.

The chain links TRBV12-5 to TRBJ1-1; TRBD1 is a possible D gene (5 bases). V lost 0 bases, J lost 8 bases, and 10 bases lay in between. CDR1 LGHNT and CDR2 FRNRAP come from the germline V gene. The CDR3 consists of 13 residues. CDR3 DNA sequence: TGTGCTAGTGGTTTGGTGACGACAGCAGAAGCTTTCTTT. Its protein is CASGLVTTAEAFF.

This rearrangement joins TRBV25-1 to TRBJ2-5; TRBD1 matches 12 bases. Germline CDR1 is MGHDK and CDR2 is SYGVNS. The V segment lost 3 bases and the J segment 5 bases; nucleotides outside the gene matches: 4. The CDR3 totals 15 residues. The DNA for the CDR3 is TGTGCCAGCAGTGACGGGACAGGGGGCAGGGAGACCCAGTACTTC. Translating gives CASSDGTGGRETQYF.